Included here is one TCR beta chain sequence, with context. The entry originates in a study of T cell responses to AZD1222 COVID-19 vaccine. Produced via immunoSEQ multiplex PCR; TCRdb's table is partial and in-frame only. Of about 81,000 clones listed, approximately 83% are singletons. Second-dose intervals near 4 or 12 weeks were combined. Germline lookup yields CDR1 SGHTA and CDR2 FQGNSA. Trimming cost V 5 bases and J 3 bases; bases outside gene matches: 11. This CDR3 region has 16 residues. The clonotype originates from an adult who received the AZD1222 COVID-19 vaccine. This chain links TRBV7-2 with TRBJ2-7; 9 nucleotides line up with TRBD2. This sample comprised peripheral blood, obtained 28 days after the second AZD1222 dose. CDR3 DNA sequence: TGTGCCAGCAGCCTACTTCCGGGACTAGCCGTCTACGAGCAGTACTTC. Its translation: CASSLLPGLAVYEQYF.